This T cell receptor beta chain came from a study of T cell changes during pregnancy in multiple sclerosis. Profiling relied on immunoSEQ multiplex PCR, and the TCRdb table lists in-frame clones only, not all of them. The sample has around 95,000 clones, over 85% seen once. Germline lookup yields CDR1 SEHNR and CDR2 FQNEAQ (reference sequence). V was trimmed by 3 bases and J by 4 bases, leaving 18 bases between them. The CDR3 is 16 amino acids. Only a few counts were recorded for this clone. Sample: peripheral blood, taken after pregnancy. This clonotype was sampled from a female donor in good health, enrolled as a control in a pregnancy study. The chain carries TRBV7-9 and TRBJ1-2; TRBD1 might be the D (5 bases). As DNA, the CDR3 is TGTGCCAGCAGCTTGGGAGGACAAGCAGATGGCTATGGCTACACCTTC. Translated: CASSLGGQADGYGYTF.